A single sample gave rise to the 26 T cell receptor beta chains below, sequenced in a study of T cells after yellow fever vaccination. TCRdb passed the 5' RACE reads through MiXCR, listing each CDR3 protein once. The table lists about 130,000 distinct CDR3 sequences, 8.9% of them singletons. The starting material was CD8+ T cells sorted from PBMCs, obtained on the day of the yellow fever booster vaccination. These receptors originate from a man younger than 30 who received the YFV17D yellow fever vaccine.

A few counts support this clonotype. The chain combines TRBV4-3 with TRBJ2-5; 7 nucleotides agree with TRBD2. Trimming removed 1 base from V and 1 base from J; junction bases left unmatched: 0. The CDR3 runs 14 residues. In germline, CDR1 is LGHNA, CDR2 YSLEER. The CDR3 sequence: CASSQGTSQETQYF. Here the CDR3 DNA reads TGCGCCAGCAGCCAAGGGACTAGCCAAGAGACCCAGTACTTC.

The chain has TRBV4-3 and TRBJ2-1, with 11 positions matching TRBD2. Germline lookup yields CDR1 LGHNA and CDR2 YSLEER. This CDR3 spans 16 amino acids. The junction had 4 bases not matched to a gene; V was cut back by 0 bases and J by 6 bases. CDR3 sequence reads: CASSQDSLAGGNEQFF. The CDR3 DNA is TGCGCCAGCAGCCAAGATAGTCTAGCGGGGGGCAATGAGCAGTTCTTC.

The chain recombines TRBV13 with TRBJ2-7; TRBD2 might be the D (5 bases). The V gene's germline CDR1 is PRHDT and CDR2 FYEKMQ (reference sequence). CDR3 size: 15 residues. Trimming stripped 0 bases from V and 2 bases from J, with 11 bases between. CDR3 in amino acids: CASSLGLGAPYEQYF. CDR3 bases: TGTGCCAGCAGCTTAGGCCTGGGAGCGCCCTACGAGCAGTACTTC.

This clonotype was seen a few times. V gene TRBV6-5 combines with J gene TRBJ1-2; TRBD1 might be the D (5 bases). V shed 5 bases and J shed 3 bases, with 10 bases lying between them. This CDR3 has 13 residues. In germline, CDR1 is MNHEY, CDR2 SVGAGI. The CDR3 spells CASSPVGDYGYTF. DNA for the CDR3: TGTGCCAGCAGTCCAGTGGGGGACTATGGCTACACCTTC.

In this sample, this clonotype turned up a few times. The genes are TRBV15 and TRBJ1-2; TRBD1 might be the D (5 bases). The CDR3 has 13 residues. The V gene lost 4 bases and the J gene lost 8 bases, with 14 bases spanning the gap. Germline V gives CDR1 LNHNV, CDR2 YYDKDF (reference sequence). CDR3 DNA: TGTGCCACCAGCAACGGGGGTTTGGGCGGCTACACCTTC. Protein product: CATSNGGLGGYTF.

In this sample, this clonotype turned up many times. The chain combines TRBV12-3 or TRBV12-4 with TRBJ2-2; 8 bases are shared with TRBD2. V gave up 3 bases and J gave up 6 bases; unmatched junction bases: 3. There are 14 residues in the CDR3. The CDR3 sequence is CASSLSGGAGELFF. The CDR3 coding sequence is TGTGCCAGCAGTTTGAGCGGGGGAGCCGGGGAGCTGTTTTTT.

This clonotype has more than one count but fewer than ten. V is TRBV6-1 and J is TRBJ1-1; D not resolved. Germline lookup yields CDR1 MNHNS and CDR2 SASEGT. The V end was cut by 0 bases, the J end by 3 bases, with 14 bases between. This CDR3 is built from 16 residues. CDR3 DNA: TGTGCCAGCAGTGAAGCGTCCATAGGGTATGACACTGAAGCTTTCTTT. Protein product: CASSEASIGYDTEAFF.

The chain recombines TRBV20-1 with TRBJ2-7, with a tentative D call TRBD2 (5 bases). The CDR3 loop spans 13 amino acids. Trimming removed 5 bases from V and 1 base from J, with 12 bases in between. From germline, CDR1 is DFQATT and CDR2 SNEGSKA (reference sequence). The CDR3 protein is CSARTRGSYEQYF. In DNA, the CDR3 is TGCAGTGCTCGAACTCGAGGGTCCTACGAGCAGTACTTC.

This clonotype was observed a handful of times. The J gene is TRBJ1-5, the V gene TRBV12-3 or TRBV12-4; D is undetermined. V was cut by 6 bases and J by 3 bases, with 12 bases left in between. CDR3 size: 14 residues. The CDR3 protein is CASRSTGNNQPQHF. The CDR3 DNA follows: TGTGCCAGCAGGTCAACCGGGAACAATCAGCCCCAGCATTTT.

In this sample, this clonotype turned up many times. This rearrangement joins TRBV19 to TRBJ2-7; 7 bases are a match to TRBD1. This CDR3 contains 13 residues. V dropped 5 bases and J dropped 6; count of bases not matched to a gene: 7. Germline V lookup: CDR1 LNHDA, CDR2 SQIVND (reference sequence). In DNA form, the CDR3 reads TGTGCCAGTAGTCCTGACAGGGCCCGCGAGCAGTACTTC. This sequence encodes CASSPDRAREQYF. The full variable domain, its missing parts supplied by reference TRBV19 and TRBJ2-7, is DGGITQSPKYLFRKEGQNVTLSCEQNLNHDAMYWYRQDPGQGLRLIYYSQIVNDFQKGDIAEGYSVSREKKESFPLTVTSAQKNPTAFYLCASSPDRAREQYFGPGTRLTVT.

V and J are TRBV13 and TRBJ2-7; TRBD1 might be the D (6 bases). This CDR3 region has 14 residues. Germline lookup yields CDR1 PRHDT and CDR2 FYEKMQ (reference sequence). Between the trimmed V and J ends, which lost 4 bases and 0 bases, there was a span of 10 bases. CDR3 in amino acids: CASSSTGYSYEQYV. CDR3 nucleotides: TGTGCCAGCAGCTCGACAGGTTACTCCTACGAGCAGTACGTC.

This clonotype was recorded a few times. The V gene is TRBV4-3, the J gene TRBJ2-7; 8 bases are shared with TRBD2. The CDR3 runs 14 residues. Germline CDR1 LGHNA, CDR2 YSLEER. With 3 bases clipped from V and 3 bases from J, the junction kept 4 bases outside the gene matches. The CDR3 sequence: CASSQGLGLYEQYV. The CDR3, as DNA: TGCGCCAGCAGCCAGGGACTAGGACTCTACGAGCAGTACGTC.

This clonotype showed up many times. This chain connects TRBV4-2 to TRBJ2-5; D possibly uses TRBD1 or TRBD2 (6 bases each). Germline CDR1 reads LGHNA; CDR2 reads YNFKEQ. The V end lost 4 bases, the J end lost 4 bases, and 16 bases lay between the germline ends. The CDR3 length is 15 residues. CDR3 region: CASSPGGGNTETQYF. The DNA for the CDR3 is TGTGCCAGCAGCCCAGGAGGGGGAAATACAGAGACCCAGTACTTC.

The V and J genes are TRBV12-3 or TRBV12-4 and TRBJ2-1; 12 nucleotides agree with TRBD2. V lost 7 bases to trimming and J lost 7 bases; unmatched junction nucleotides: 8. The CDR3 loop spans 15 amino acids. The CDR3 sequence: CASTSTTSGGNEQFF. The CDR3 bases are TGTGCCAGCACCTCCACGACTAGCGGGGGAAATGAGCAGTTCTTC.

The V and J genes are TRBV5-4 and TRBJ1-1, with D unresolved. This CDR3 has 15 amino acids. Germline V gene sequence: CDR1 SGHNT, CDR2 YYREEE (reference sequence). V was cut by 1 base and J by 1 base, with 11 bases left in between. The CDR3 DNA reads TGTGCCAGCAGCTTGTTAGTGGGCGAGAACACTGAAGCTTTCTTT. Protein product: CASSLLVGENTEAFF. Looking up the rest from reference TRBV5-4 and TRBJ1-1 gives the full variable domain: ETGVTQSPTHLIKTRGQQVTLRCSSQSGHNTVSWYQQALGQGPQFIFQYYREEENGRGNFPPRFSGLQFPNYSSELNVNALELDDSALYLCASSLLVGENTEAFFGQGTRLTVV.

This chain links TRBV11-2 with TRBJ2-3; 10 bases align to TRBD2. The germline CDR1 and CDR2 sequences are SGHAT and FQNNGV. After removal of 5 bases from V and 7 bases from J, the junction contained 9 bases not matched to a gene. The CDR3 is 15 residues long. The CDR3 DNA reads TGTGCCAGCAGCGCAGCATTAGCGGGGGGCAATACGCAGTATTTT. Translation gives CASSAALAGGNTQYF.

The chain joins TRBV14 to TRBJ2-3, with 12 bases fitting TRBD2. From germline, CDR1 is SGHDN and CDR2 FVKESK. The J segment lost 5 bases and the V segment lost 1 base, leaving 1 base of the junction unmatched. The CDR3 runs 15 residues. The DNA for the CDR3 is TGTGCCAGCAGCCAAGTACTAGCGGGGGGAGATACGCAGTATTTT. This translates into CASSQVLAGGDTQYF.

The chain carries TRBV11-2 and TRBJ2-1; perhaps TRBD2 as D (6 bases). Trimming left V 4 bases short and J 5 bases short, with 15 bases between. Germline V gene sequence: CDR1 SGHAT, CDR2 FQNNGV. The length of the CDR3 is 15 residues. CDR3 nucleotides: TGTGCCAGCAGCTCTTCCACCGGGAGAAACAATGAGCAGTTCTTC. Amino acids: CASSSSTGRNNEQFF.

This clonotype was counted at least ten times. CDR3 bases: TGCGCCAGCAGCCAACCGGACGGGGGGCCGGAGACCCAGTACTTC. Translation: CASSQPDGGPETQYF. V and J are TRBV4-3 and TRBJ2-5, with a possible D match to TRBD2 (7 bases). This CDR3 has 15 residues. CDR1 and CDR2 (germline): LGHNA, YSLEER. V was cut by 2 bases and J by 5 bases, with 15 bases left in between.

The V call is TRBV2, the J call TRBJ2-3, with D perhaps TRBD2 (6 bases). Germline CDR1 is SNHLY and CDR2 is FYNNEI. Trimming pared 7 bases from V and 0 bases from J, leaving 20 bases between. The CDR3 runs 17 residues. The CDR3 sequence is CASIPGFREKSTDTQYF. DNA for the CDR3: TGTGCCAGCATCCCCGGCTTCCGGGAGAAAAGCACAGATACGCAGTATTTT.

The chain uses TRBV7-6 and TRBJ1-5; no clear D gene. The V end lost 0 bases, the J end lost 7 bases, and 10 bases lay between the germline ends. CDR1 is SGHVS, CDR2 FNYEAQ, per germline. This CDR3 is built from 14 residues. For the CDR3, the DNA is TGTGCCAGCAGCTTAGCGTACGGTAGACAGCCCCAGCATTTT. Translating it yields CASSLAYGRQPQHF.

In its sample, this clonotype was seen a few times. The chain recombines TRBV6-2 or TRBV6-3 with TRBJ1-1; no firm D call. CDR1 and CDR2 from the germline V gene are MNHEY and SVGEGT. This CDR3 spans 15 amino acids. Trimming took off 5 bases at V and 5 bases at J, with 18 bases between the two ends. The CDR3 sequence is CASSVGKFGITEAFF. The CDR3 DNA sequence: TGTGCCAGCAGTGTGGGGAAGTTTGGGATTACTGAAGCTTTCTTT.

The chain recombines TRBV12-3 or TRBV12-4 with TRBJ1-1, with a tentative D call TRBD1 (6 bases). The V end was cut by 7 bases, the J end by 7 bases, with 28 bases between. The CDR3 spans 17 residues. The CDR3 reads CASIGPGANPIAVEAFF. The CDR3 DNA is TGTGCCAGCATTGGGCCAGGGGCCAACCCGATCGCCGTTGAAGCTTTCTTT.

The table lists this clonotype with a few counts. V and J are TRBV6-5 and TRBJ1-1, with D possibly being TRBD1 (6 bases). The germline V gene encodes CDR1 MNHEY and CDR2 SVGAGI. The V and J ends lost 2 bases and 7 bases respectively, with 11 bases between them. The CDR3 consists of 13 residues. CDR3 nucleotides: TGTGCCAGCAGTTACGCGGGACAATTTGAAGCTTTCTTT. This gives the protein CASSYAGQFEAFF.

The table lists this clonotype with a few counts. The V call is TRBV23-1, the J call TRBJ2-5; the match to TRBD1 covers 7 bases. TRBV23-1 is annotated as an ORF whose role is uncertain. V lost 9 bases and J lost 2; bases outside the gene matches: 6. The CDR3 loop spans 13 amino acids. The CDR3: CARAWDRQETQYF. CDR3 sequence (DNA): TGCGCCAGGGCCTGGGACAGACAAGAGACCCAGTACTTC.

The chain carries TRBV6-5 and TRBJ2-1, with TRBD2 matching over 9 bases. The CDR3 has 13 amino acids. After removal of 6 bases from V and 5 bases from J, the junction contained 2 bases not matched to a gene. Germline V gene data show CDR1 as MNHEY and CDR2 as SVGAGI. CDR3 in DNA: TGTGCCAGCAGCAGCGGGGGGAACAATGAGCAGTTCTTC. Its protein is CASSSGGNNEQFF.